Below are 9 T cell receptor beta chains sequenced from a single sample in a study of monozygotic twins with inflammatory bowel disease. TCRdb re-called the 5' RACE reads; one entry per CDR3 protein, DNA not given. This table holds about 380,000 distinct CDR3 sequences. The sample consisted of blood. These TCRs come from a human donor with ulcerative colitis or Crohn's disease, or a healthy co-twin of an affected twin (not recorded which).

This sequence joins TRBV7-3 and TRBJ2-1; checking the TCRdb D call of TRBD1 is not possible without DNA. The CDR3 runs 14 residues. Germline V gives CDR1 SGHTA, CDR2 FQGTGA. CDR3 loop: CASGRTGVYNEQFF.

This CDR3 is CASSFETVLEQYF. The chain couples TRBV12-3 or TRBV12-4 to TRBJ2-7; the D call from TCRdb, TRBD1, cannot be confirmed without DNA. This CDR3 has 13 amino acids.

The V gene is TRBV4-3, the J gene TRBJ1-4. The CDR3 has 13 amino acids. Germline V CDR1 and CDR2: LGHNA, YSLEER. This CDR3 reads CASSQDEGGKLFF.

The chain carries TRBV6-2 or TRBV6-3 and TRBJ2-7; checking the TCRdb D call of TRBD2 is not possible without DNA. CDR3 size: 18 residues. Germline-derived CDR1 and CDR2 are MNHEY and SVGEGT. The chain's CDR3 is CASSPPPTSAGSSYEQYF.

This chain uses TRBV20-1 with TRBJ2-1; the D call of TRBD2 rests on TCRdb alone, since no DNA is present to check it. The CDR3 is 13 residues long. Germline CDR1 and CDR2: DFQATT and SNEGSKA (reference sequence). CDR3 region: CSARGTSKGEQFF.

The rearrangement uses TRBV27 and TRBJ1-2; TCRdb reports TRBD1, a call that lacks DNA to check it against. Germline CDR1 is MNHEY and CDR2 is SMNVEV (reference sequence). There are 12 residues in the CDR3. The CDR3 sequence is CASSSGTYGYTF.

The CDR3: CASSVAWDSSYEQYF. V usage is TRBV9 and J usage is TRBJ2-7; TCRdb gives TRBD1 as the D gene, but with no DNA this cannot be confirmed. The CDR3 runs to 15 residues. Germline V gene sequence: CDR1 SGDLS, CDR2 YYNGEE.

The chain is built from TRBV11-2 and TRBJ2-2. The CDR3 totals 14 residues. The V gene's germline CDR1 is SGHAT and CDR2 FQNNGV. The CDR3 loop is CASSPTANGGELFF. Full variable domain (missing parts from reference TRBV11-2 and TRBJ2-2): EAGVAQSPRYKIIEKRQSVAFWCNPISGHATLYWYQQILGQGPKLLIQFQNNGVVDDSQLPKDRFSAERLKGVDSTLKIQPAKLEDSAVYLCASSPTANGGELFFGEGSRLTVL.

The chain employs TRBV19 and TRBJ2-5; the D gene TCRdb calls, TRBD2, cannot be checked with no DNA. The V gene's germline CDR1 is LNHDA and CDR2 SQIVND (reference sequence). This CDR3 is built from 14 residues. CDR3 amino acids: CATATSGGKETQYF.